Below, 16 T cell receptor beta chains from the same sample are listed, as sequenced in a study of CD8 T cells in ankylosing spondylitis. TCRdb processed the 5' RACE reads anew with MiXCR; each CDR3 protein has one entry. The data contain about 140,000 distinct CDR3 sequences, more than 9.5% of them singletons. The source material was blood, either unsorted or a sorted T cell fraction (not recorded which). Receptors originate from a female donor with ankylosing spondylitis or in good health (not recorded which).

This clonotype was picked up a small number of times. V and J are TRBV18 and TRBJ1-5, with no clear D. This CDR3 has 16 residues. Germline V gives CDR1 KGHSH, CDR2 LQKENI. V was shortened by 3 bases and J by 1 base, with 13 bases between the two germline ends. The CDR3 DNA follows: TGTGCCAGCTCACCTTATGGTGAGGAGAGCAATCAGCCCCAGCATTTT. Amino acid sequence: CASSPYGEESNQPQHF.

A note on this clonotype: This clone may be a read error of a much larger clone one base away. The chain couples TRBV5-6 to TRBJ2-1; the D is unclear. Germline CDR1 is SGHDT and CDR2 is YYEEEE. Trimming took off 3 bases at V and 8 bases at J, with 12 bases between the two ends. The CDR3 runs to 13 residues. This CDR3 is CASSSPARYEQFF. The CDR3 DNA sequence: TGTGCCAGCAGCTCGCCAGCGCGCTATGAGCAGTTCTTC.

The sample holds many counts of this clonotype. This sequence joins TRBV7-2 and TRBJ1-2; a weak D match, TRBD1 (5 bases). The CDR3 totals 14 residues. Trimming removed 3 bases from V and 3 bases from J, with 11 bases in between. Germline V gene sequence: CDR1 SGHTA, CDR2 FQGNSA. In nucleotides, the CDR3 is TGTGCCAGCAGCTTTGGGCAGGGATACTATGGCTACACCTTC. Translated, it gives CASSFGQGYYGYTF.

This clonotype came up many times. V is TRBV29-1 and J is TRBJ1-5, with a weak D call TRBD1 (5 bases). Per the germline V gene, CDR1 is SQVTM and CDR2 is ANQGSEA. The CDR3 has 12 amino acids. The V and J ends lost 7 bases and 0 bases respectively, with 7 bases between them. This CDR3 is CSARDSNQPQHF. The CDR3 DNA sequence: TGCAGCGCCAGGGATAGCAATCAGCCCCAGCATTTT.

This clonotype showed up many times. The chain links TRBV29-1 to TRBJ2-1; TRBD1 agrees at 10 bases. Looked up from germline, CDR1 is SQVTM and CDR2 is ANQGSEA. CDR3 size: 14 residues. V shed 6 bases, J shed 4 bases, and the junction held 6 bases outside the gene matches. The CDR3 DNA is TGCAGCGTCTCCGGACAGGGGGAATACAATGAGCAGTTCTTC. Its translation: CSVSGQGEYNEQFF.

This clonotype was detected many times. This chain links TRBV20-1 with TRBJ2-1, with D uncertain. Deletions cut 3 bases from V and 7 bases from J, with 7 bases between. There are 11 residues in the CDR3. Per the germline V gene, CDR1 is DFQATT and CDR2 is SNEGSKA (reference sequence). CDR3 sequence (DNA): TGCAGTGCTAGTTTAGTGAATGAGCAGTTCTTC. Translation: CSASLVNEQFF.

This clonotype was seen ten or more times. As DNA, the CDR3 is TGTGCCAGCGGCACCGGTTTCAGGACTGAAGCTTTCTTT. It encodes CASGTGFRTEAFF. The chain carries TRBV18 and TRBJ1-1; no definite D call. The CDR3 runs 13 residues. Trimming removed 8 bases at V and 5 bases at J, with 15 bases between. In germline, CDR1 is KGHSH, CDR2 LQKENI.

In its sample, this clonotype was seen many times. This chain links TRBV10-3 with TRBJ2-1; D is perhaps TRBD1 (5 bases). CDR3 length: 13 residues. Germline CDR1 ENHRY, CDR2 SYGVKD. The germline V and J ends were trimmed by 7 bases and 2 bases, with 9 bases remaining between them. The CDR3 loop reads CAITDITYNEQFF. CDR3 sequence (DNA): TGTGCCATCACGGACATTACCTACAATGAGCAGTTCTTC.

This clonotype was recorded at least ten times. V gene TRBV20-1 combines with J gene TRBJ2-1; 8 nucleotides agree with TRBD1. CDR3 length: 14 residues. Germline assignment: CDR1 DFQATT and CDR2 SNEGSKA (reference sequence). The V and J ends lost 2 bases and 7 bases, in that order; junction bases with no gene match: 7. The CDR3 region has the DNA TGCAGTGCTAGAACCGGACAGGGTAGGAATGAGCAGTTCTTC. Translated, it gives CSARTGQGRNEQFF.

The CDR3 nucleotides are TGTGCCAGCTCACGAACTCCGGGACAGGGGTTCTTC. Translated: CASSRTPGQGFF. J is TRBJ2-1 and V is TRBV18; TRBD1 matches at 9 bases. The CDR3 covers 12 residues. CDR1 is KGHSH, CDR2 LQKENI, per germline. The V segment lost 4 bases and the J segment 15 bases; nucleotides outside the gene matches: 7.

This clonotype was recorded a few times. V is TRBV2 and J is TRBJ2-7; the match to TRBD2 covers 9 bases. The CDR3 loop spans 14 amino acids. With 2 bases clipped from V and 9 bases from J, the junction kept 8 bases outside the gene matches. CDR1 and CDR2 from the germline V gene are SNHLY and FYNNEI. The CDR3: CASSENGGRAVQYF. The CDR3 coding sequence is TGTGCCAGCAGTGAAAACGGCGGGAGGGCGGTGCAGTACTTC. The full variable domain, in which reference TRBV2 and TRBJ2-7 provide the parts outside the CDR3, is EPEVTQTPSHQVTQMGQEVILRCVPISNHLYFYWYRQILGQKVEFLVSFYNNEISEKSEIFDDQFSVERPDGSNFTLKIRSTKLEDSAMYFCASSENGGRAVQYFGPGTRLTVT.

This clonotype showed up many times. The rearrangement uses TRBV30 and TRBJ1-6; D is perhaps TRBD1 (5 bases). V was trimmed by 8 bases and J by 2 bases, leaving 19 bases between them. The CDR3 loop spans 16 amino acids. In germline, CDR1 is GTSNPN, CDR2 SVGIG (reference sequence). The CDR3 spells CALHTGGGTYNSPLHF. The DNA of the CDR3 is TGTGCCCTCCACACCGGGGGAGGAACCTATAATTCACCCCTCCACTTT.

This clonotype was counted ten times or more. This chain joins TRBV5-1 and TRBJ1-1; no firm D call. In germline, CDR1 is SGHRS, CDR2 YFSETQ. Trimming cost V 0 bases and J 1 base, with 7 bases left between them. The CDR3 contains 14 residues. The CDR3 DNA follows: TGCGCCAGCAGCTTGGTCATGGGGAACACTGAAGCTTTCTTT. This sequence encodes CASSLVMGNTEAFF.

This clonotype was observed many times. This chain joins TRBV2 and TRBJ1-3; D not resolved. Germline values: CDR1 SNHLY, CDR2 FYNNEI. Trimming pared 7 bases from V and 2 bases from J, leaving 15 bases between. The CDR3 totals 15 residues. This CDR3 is CASTQGPSPGNTIYF. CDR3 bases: TGTGCCAGCACTCAAGGACCTTCTCCTGGAAACACCATATATTTT. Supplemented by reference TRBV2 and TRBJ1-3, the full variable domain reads EPEVTQTPSHQVTQMGQEVILRCVPISNHLYFYWYRQILGQKVEFLVSFYNNEISEKSEIFDDQFSVERPDGSNFTLKIRSTKLEDSAMYFCASTQGPSPGNTIYFGEGSWLTVV.

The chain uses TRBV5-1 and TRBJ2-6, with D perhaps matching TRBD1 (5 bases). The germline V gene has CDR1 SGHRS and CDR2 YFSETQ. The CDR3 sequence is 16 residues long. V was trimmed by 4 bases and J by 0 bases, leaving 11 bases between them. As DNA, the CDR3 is TGCGCCAGCAGCCCGCGACAGAGCTCTGGGGCCAACGTCCTGACTTTC. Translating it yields CASSPRQSSGANVLTF.

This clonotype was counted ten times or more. CDR3 sequence: CASRGGRGTYEQYF. In nucleotides, the CDR3 is TGTGCCAGCAGAGGGGGCAGGGGCACCTACGAGCAGTACTTC. The chain employs TRBV12-3 or TRBV12-4 and TRBJ2-7; 7 positions match TRBD1. CDR3 length: 14 amino acids. V gave up 6 bases and J gave up 2 bases; unmatched junction bases: 7.